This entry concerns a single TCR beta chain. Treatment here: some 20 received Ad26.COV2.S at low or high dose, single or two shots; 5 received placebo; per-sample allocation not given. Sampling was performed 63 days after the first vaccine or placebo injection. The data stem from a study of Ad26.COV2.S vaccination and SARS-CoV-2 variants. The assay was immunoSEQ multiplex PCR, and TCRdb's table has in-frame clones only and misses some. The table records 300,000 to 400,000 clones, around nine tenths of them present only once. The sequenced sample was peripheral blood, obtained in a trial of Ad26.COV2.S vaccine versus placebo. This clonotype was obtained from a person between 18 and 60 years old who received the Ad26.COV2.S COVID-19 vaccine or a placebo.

CDR3 bases: TGTGCCAGCAGCCAAGAAGGACAGGGGGCAGTCGGAAGGATAGCCAAAAACATTCAGTACTTC. This gives the protein CASSQEGQGAVGRIAKNIQYF. V and J are TRBV3-1 (or the pseudogene TRBV3-2) and TRBJ2-4; 11 bases align to TRBD1. Germline assignment: CDR1 LGHDT and CDR2 YNNKEL (reference sequence). The CDR3 runs to 21 residues. J gave up 0 bases and V 0 bases, and 13 bases lay outside the gene matches.